This TCR beta chain comes out of a study of a mutant IDH1 vaccine in newly diagnosed glioma. Study in general: Week 47 marked visit V13, whereas week 35 marked visit V12. Study-wide findings and caveats: There seemed to be no relation between pseudoprogression and changes in top peripheral T cell clonotypes.

J gave up 6 bases and V 4 bases, and 9 bases lay outside the gene matches. The V gene's germline CDR1 is SGHRS and CDR2 YFSETQ. This CDR3 comprises 14 residues. Using immunoSEQ multiplex PCR, the repertoire was profiled, and TCRdb retains in-frame clones only, with some absent. The table lists approximately 56,000 clones, roughly 75% of them singletons. The time point here: week 47, end of study. Each dose of the vaccine consisted of 300 ug of mutant IDH1 20-mer peptide, with topical imiquimod. Every donor had a new WHO grade 3 or 4 astrocytoma that was IDH1-mutant, with loss of nuclear ATRX. About this clone itself: Its cognate antigen is unknown.

The sequencing here drew on PBMCs, taken from a glioma patient whose treatment included an IDH1 peptide vaccine. The TCR comes from a man in his forties or fifties with glioma. V and J are TRBV5-1 and TRBJ1-1; 7 nucleotides match TRBD1. The CDR3 DNA reads TGCGCCAGCAGCCAAACGACAGGGAAGGCTGAAGCTTTCTTT. This encodes CASSQTTGKAEAFF.